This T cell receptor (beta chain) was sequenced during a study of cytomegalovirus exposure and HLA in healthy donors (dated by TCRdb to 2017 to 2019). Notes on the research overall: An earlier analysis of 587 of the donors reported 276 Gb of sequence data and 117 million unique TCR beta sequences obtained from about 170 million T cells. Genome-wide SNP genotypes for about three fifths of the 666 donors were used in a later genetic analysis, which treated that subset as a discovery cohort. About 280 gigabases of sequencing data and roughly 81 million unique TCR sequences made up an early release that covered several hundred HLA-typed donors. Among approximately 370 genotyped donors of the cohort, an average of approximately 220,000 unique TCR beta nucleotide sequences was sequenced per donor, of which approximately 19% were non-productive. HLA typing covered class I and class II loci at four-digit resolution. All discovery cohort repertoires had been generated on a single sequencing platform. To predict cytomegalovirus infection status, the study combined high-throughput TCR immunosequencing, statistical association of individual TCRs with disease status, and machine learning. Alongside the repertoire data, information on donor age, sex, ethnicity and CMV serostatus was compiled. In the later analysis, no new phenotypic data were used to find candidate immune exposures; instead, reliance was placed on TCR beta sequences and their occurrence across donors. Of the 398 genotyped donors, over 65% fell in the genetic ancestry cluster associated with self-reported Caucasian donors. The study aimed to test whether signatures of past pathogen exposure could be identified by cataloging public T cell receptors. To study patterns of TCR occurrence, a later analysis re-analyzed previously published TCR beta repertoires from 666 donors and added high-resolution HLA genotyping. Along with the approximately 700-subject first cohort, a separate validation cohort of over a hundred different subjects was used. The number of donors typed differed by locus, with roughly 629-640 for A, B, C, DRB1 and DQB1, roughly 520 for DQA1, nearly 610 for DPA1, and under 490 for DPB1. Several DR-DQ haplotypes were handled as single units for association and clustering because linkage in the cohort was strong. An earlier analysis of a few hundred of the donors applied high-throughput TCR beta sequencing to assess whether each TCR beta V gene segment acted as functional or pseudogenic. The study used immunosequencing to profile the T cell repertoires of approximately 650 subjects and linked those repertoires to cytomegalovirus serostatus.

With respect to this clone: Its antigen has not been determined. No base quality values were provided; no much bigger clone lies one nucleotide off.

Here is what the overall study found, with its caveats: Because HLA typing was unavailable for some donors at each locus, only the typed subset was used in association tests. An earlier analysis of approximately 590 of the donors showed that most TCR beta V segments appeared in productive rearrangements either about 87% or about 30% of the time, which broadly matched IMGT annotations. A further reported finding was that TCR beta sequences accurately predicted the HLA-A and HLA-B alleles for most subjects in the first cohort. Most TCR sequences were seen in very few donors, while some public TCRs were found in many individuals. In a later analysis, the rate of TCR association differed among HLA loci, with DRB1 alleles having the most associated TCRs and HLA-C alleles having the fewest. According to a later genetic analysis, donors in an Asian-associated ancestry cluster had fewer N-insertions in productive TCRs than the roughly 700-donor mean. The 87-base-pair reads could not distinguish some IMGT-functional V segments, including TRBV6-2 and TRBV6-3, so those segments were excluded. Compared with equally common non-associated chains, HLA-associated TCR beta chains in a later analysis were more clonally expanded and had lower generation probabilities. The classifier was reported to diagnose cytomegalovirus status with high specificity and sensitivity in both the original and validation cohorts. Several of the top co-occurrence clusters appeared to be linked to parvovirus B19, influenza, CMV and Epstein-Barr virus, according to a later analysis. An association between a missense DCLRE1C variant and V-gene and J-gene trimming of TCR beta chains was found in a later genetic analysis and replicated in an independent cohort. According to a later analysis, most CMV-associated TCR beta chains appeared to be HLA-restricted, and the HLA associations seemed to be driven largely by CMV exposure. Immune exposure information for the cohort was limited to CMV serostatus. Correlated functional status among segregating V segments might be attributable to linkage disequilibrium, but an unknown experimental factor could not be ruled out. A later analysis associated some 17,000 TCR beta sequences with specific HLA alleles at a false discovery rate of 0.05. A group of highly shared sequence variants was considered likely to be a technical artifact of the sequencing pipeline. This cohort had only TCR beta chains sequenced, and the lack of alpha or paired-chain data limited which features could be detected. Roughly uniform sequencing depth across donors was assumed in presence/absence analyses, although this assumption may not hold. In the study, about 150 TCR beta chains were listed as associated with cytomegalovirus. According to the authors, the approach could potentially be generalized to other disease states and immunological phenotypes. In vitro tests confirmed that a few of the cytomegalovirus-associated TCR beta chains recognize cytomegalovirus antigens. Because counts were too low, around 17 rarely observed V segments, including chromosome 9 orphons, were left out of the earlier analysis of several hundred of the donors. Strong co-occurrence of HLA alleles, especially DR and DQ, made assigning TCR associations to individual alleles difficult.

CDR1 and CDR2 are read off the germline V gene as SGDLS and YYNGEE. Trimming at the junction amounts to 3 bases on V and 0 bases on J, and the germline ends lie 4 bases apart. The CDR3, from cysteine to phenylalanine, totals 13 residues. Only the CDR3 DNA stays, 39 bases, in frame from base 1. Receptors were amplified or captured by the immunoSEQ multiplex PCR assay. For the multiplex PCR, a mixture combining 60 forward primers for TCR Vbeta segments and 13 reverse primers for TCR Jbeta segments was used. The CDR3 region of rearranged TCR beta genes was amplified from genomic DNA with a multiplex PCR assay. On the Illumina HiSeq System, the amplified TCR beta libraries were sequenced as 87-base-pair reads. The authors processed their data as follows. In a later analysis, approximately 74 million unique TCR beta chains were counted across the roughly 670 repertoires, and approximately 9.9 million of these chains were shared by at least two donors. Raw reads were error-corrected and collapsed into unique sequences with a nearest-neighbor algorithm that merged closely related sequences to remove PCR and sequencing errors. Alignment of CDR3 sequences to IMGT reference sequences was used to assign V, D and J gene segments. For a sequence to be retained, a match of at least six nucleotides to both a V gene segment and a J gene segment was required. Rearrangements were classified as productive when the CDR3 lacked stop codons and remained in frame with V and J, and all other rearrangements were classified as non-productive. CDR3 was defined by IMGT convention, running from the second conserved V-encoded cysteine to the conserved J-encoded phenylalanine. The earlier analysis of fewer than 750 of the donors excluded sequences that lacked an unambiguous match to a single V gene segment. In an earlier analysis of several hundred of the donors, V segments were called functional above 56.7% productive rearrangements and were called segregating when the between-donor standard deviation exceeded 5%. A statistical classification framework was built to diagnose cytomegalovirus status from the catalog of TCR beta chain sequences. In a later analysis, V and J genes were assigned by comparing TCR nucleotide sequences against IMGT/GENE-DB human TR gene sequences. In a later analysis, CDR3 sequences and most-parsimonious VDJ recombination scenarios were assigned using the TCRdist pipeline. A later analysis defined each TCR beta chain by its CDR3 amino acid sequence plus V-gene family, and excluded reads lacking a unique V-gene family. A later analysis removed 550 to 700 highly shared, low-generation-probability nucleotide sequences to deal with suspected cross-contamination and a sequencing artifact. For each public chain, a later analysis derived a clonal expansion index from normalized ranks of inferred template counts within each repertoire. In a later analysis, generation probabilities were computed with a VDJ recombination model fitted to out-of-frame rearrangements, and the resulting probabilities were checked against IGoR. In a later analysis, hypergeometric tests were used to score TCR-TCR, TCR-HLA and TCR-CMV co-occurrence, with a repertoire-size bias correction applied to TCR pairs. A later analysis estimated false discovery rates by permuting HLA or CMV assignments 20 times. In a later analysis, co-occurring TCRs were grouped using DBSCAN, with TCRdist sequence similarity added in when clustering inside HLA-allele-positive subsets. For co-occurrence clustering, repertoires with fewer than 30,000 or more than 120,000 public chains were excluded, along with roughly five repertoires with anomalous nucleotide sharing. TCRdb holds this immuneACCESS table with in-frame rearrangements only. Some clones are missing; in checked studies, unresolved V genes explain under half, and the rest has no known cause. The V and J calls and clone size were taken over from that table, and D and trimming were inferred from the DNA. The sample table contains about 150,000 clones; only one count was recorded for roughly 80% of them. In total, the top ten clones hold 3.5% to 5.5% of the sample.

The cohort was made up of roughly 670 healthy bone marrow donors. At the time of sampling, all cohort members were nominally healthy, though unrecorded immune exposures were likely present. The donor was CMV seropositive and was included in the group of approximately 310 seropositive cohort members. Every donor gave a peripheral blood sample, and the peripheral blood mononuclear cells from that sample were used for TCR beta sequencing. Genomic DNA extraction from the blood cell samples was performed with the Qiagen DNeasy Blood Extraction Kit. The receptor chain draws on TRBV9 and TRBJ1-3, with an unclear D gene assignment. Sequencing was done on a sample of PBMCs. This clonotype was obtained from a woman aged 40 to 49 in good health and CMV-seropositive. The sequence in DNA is TGTGCCAGCAGCGGACACTCTGGAAACACCATATATTTT. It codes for CASSGHSGNTIYF.